This T cell receptor (beta chain) was sequenced during a study of control samples from healthy donors and cancer patients. This clone showed up just once. Data came from immunoSEQ multiplex PCR; TCRdb stores just in-frame clones and leaves some out. The sample includes approximately 140,000 clones, under 95% of them seen just once. The CDR3 runs 13 residues. Germline CDR1 and CDR2: LNHDA and SQIVND (reference sequence). The V gene lost 6 bases and the J gene lost 1 base, with 9 bases spanning the gap. The chain recombines TRBV19 with TRBJ1-1, with D unresolved. The sequence came from a man between 18 and 29 years old in good health. The sample consisted of blood. The CDR3 spells CASRTSSNTEAFF. CDR3 DNA: TGTGCCAGTAGGACCTCGTCGAACACTGAAGCTTTCTTT.